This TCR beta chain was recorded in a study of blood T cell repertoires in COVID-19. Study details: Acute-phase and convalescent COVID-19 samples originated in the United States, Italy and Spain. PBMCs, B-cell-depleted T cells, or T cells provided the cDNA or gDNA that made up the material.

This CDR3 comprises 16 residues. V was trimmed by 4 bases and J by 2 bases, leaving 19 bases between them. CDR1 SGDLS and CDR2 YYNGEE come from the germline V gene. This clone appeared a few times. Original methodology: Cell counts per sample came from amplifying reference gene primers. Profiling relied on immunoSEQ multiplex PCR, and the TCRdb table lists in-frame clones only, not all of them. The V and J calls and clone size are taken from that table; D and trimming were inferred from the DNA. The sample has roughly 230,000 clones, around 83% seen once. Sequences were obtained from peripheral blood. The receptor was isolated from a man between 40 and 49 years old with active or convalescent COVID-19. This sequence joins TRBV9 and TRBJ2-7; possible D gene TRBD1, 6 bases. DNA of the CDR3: TGTGCCAGCAGCCCCCGACACGGGGACAAGACCTACGAGCAGTACTTC. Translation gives CASSPRHGDKTYEQYF. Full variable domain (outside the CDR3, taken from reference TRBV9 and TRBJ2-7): DSGVTQTPKHLITATGQRVTLRCSPRSGDLSVYWYQQSLDQGLQFLIQYYNGEERAKGNILERFSAQQFPDLHSELNLSSLELGDSALYFCASSPRHGDKTYEQYFGPGTRLTVT.